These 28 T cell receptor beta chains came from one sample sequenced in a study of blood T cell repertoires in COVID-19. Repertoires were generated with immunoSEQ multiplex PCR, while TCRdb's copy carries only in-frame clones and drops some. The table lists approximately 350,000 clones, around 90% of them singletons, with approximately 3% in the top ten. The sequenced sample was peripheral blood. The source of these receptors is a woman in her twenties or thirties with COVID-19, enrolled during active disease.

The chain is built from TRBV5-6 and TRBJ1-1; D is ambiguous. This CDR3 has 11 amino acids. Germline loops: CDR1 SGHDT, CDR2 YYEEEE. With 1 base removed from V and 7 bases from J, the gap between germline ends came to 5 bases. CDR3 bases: TGTGCCAGCAGCTTGTCCCTTGAAGCTTTCTTT. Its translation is CASSLSLEAFF.

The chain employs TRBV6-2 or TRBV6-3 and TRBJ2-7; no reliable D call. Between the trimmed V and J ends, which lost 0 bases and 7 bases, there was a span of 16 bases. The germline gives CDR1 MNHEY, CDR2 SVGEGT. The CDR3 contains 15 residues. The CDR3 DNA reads TGTGCCAGCAGTTACTCGAGGCCATCAGCCGAGGAGCAGTACGTC. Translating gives CASSYSRPSAEEQYV.

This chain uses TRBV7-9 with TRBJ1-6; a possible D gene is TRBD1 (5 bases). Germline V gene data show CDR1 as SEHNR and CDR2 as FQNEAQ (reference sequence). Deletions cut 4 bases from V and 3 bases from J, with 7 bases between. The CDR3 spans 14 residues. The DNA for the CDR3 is TGTGCCAGCAGCTCCGACAGCTATAATTCACCCCTCCACTTT. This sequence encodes CASSSDSYNSPLHF.

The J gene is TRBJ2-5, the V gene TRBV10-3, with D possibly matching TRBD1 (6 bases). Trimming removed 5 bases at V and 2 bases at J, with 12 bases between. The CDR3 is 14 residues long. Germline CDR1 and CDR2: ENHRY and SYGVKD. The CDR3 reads CAISLRTDQETQYF. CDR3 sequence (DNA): TGTGCCATCAGTCTCCGGACAGATCAAGAGACCCAGTACTTC.

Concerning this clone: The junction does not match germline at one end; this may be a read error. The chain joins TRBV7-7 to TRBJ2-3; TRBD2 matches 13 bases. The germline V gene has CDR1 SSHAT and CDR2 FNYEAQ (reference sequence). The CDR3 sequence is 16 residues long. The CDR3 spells CASSPGLAGITDTQYF. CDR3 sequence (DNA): TGTGCTAGCAGCCCGGGACTAGCGGGGATCACAGATACGCAGTATTTT.

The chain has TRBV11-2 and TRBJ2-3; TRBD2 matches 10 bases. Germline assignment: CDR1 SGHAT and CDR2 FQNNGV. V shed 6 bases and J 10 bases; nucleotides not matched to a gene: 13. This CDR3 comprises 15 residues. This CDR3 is CASSQVGLASSAQYF. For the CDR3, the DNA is TGTGCCAGCAGTCAAGTGGGACTAGCGTCATCAGCGCAGTATTTT.

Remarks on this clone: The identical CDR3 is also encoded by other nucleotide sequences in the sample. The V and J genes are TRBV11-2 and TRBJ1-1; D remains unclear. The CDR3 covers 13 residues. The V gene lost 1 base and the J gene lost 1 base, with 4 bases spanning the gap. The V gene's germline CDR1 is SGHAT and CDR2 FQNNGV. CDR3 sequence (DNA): TGTGCCAGCAGCTTAGGACAGAACACTGAAGCTTTCTTT. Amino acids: CASSLGQNTEAFF.

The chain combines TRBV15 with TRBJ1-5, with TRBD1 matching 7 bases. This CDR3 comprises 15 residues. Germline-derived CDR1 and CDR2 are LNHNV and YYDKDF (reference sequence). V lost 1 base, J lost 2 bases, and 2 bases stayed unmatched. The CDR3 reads CATSRGDSRNQPQHF. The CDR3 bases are TGTGCCACCAGCAGAGGGGACAGCCGCAATCAGCCCCAGCATTTT. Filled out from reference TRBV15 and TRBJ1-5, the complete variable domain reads DAMVIQNPRYQVTQFGKPVTLSCSQTLNHNVMYWYQQKSSQAPKLLFHYYDKDFNNEADTPDNFQSRRPNTSFCFLDIRSPGLGDTAMYLCATSRGDSRNQPQHFGDGTRLSIL.

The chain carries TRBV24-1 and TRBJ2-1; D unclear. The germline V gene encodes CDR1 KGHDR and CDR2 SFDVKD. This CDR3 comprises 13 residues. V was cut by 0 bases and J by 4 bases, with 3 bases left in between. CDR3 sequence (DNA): TGTGCCACCAGTGATTTGCGGTACAATGAGCAGTTCTTC. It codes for CATSDLRYNEQFF.

CDR3 protein: CASTGTVDSPLHF. The CDR3, as DNA: TGTGCCAGCACCGGAACAGTGGATTCACCCCTCCACTTT. The J gene is TRBJ1-6, the V gene TRBV9, with D hard to call. Deletions cut 6 bases from V and 8 bases from J, with 12 bases between. Looked up from germline, CDR1 is SGDLS and CDR2 is YYNGEE. The CDR3 extends over 13 amino acids.

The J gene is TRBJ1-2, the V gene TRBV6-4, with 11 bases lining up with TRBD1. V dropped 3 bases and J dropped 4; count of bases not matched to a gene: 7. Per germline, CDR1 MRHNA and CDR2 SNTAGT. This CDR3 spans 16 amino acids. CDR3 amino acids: CASSEGQGGFVYGYTF. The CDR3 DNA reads TGTGCCAGCAGTGAGGGACAGGGGGGATTTGTCTATGGCTACACCTTC.

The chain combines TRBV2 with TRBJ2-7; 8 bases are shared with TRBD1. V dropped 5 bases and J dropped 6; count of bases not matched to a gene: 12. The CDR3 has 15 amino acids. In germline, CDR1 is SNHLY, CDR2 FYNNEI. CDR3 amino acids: CASSLRTGLFLEQYF. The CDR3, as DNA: TGTGCCAGCAGTCTAAGGACAGGGCTCTTCCTCGAGCAGTACTTC.

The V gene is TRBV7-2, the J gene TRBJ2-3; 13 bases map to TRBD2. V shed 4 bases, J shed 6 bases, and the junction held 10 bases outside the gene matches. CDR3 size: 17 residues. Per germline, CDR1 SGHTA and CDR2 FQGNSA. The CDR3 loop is CASSSVTLAGGADTQYF. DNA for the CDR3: TGTGCCAGCAGCTCGGTGACACTAGCGGGAGGGGCGGATACGCAGTATTTT.

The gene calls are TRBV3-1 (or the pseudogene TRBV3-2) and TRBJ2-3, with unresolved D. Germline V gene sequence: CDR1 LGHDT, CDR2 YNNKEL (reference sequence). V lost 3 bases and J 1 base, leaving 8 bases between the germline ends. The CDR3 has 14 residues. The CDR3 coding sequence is TGTGCCAGCAGCCAGTCCCAGGGCACAGATACGCAGTATTTT. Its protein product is CASSQSQGTDTQYF.

CDR3 nucleotide sequence: TGTGCCAGCAGCTCCGGGGGAGAGACCCAGTACTTC. This gives the protein CASSSGGETQYF. The chain is built from TRBV11-2 and TRBJ2-5; D is possibly TRBD2 (6 bases). V was shortened by 4 bases and J by 4 bases, with 7 bases between the two germline ends. The CDR3 totals 12 residues. Germline assignment: CDR1 SGHAT and CDR2 FQNNGV.

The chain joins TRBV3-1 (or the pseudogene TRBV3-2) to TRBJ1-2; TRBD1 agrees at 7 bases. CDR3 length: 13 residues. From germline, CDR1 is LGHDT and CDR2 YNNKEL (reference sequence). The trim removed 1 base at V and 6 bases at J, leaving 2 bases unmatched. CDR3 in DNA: TGTGCCAGCAGCCAAGCGGGGACAGATGGCTACACCTTC. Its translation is CASSQAGTDGYTF.

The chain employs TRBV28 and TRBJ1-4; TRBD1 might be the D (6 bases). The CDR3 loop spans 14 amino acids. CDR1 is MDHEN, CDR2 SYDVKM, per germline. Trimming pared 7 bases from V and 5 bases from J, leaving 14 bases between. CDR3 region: CASIEGQKNEKLFF. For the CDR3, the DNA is TGTGCCAGCATTGAGGGACAAAAGAATGAAAAACTGTTTTTT.

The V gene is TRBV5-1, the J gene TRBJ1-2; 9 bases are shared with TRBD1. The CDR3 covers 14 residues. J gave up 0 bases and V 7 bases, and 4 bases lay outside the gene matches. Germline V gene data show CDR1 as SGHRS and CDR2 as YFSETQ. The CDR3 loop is CASGDREPNYGYTF. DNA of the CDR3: TGCGCCAGCGGGGACAGGGAACCTAACTATGGCTACACCTTC.

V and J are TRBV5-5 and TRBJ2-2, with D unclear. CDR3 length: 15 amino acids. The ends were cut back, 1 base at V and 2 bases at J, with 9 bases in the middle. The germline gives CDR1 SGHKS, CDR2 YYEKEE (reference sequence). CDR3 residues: CASSLFLVNTGELFF. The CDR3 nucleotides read TGTGCCAGCAGCTTGTTTTTAGTTAACACCGGGGAGCTGTTTTTT.

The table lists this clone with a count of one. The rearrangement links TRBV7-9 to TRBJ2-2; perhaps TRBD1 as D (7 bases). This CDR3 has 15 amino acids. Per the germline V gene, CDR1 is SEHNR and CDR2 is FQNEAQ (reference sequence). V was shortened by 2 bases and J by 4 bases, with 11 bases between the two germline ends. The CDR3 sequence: CASSLQGGVTGELFF. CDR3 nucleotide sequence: TGTGCCAGCAGCTTACAGGGGGGTGTCACCGGGGAGCTGTTTTTT.

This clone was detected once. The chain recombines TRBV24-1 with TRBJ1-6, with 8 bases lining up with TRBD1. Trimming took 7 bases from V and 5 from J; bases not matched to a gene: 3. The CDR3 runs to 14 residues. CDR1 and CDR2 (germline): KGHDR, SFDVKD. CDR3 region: CATRGTGDNSPLHF. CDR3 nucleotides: TGTGCCACCAGGGGGACAGGAGATAATTCACCCCTCCACTTT.

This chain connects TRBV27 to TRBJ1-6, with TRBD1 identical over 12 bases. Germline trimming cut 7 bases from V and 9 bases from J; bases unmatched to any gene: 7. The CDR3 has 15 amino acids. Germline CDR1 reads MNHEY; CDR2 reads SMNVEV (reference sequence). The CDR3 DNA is TGTGCCAGCAAGCCCGGGACAGGGGGCCTTTCACCCCTCCACTTT. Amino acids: CASKPGTGGLSPLHF.

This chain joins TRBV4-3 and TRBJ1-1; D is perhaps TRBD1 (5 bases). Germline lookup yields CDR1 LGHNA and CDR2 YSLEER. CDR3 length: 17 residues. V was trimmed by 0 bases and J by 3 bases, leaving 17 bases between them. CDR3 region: CASSQELRATEHTEAFF. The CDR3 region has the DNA TGCGCCAGCAGCCAAGAACTCAGGGCGACCGAACACACTGAAGCTTTCTTT.

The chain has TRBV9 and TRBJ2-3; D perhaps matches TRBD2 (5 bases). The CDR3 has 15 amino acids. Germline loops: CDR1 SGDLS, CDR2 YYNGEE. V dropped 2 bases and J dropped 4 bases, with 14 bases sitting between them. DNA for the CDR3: TGTGCCAGCAGCGTTGCGGGTACCTCCCCAGATACGCAGTATTTT. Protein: CASSVAGTSPDTQYF.

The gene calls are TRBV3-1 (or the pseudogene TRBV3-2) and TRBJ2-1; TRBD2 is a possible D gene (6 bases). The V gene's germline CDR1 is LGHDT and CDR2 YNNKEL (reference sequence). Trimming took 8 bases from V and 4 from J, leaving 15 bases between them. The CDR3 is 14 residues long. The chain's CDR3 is CASFLLARYNEQFF. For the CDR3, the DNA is TGTGCCAGCTTCCTGCTAGCGAGGTACAATGAGCAGTTCTTC.

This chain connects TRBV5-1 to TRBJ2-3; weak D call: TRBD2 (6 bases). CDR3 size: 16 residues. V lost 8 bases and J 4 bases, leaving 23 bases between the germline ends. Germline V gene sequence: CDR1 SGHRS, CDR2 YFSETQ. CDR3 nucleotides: TGCGCCAGTCGCGTCCTTCCGGGGGACGCGGCAGATACGCAGTATTTT. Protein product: CASRVLPGDAADTQYF. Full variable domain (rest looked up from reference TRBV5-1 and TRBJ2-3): KAGVTQTPRYLIKTRGQQVTLSCSPISGHRSVSWYQQTPGQGLQFLFEYFSETQRNKGNFPGRFSGRQFSNSRSEMNVSTLELGDSALYLCASRVLPGDAADTQYFGPGTRLTVL.

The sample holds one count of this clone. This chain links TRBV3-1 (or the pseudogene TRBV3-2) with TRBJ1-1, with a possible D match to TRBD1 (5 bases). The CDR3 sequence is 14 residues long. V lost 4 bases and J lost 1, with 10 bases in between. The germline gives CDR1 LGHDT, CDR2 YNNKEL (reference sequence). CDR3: CASSPTQGNTEAFF. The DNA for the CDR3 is TGTGCCAGCAGCCCTACTCAGGGGAACACTGAAGCTTTCTTT.

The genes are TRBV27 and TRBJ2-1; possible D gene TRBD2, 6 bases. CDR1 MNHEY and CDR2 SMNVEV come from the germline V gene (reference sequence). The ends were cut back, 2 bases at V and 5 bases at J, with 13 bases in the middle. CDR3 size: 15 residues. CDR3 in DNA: TGTGCCAGCAGTTTACGGAGGGACGGAGACAATGAGCAGTTCTTC. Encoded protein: CASSLRRDGDNEQFF.